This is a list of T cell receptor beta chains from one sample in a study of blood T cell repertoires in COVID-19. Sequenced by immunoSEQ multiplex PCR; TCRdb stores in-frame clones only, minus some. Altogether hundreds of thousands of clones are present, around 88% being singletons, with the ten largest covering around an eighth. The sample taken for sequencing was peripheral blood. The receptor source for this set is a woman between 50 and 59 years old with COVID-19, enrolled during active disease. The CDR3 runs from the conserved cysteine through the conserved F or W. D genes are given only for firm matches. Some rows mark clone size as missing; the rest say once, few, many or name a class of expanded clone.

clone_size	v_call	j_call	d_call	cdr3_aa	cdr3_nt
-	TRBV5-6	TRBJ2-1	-	CASSLALARLRSVYNEQFF	TGTGCCAGCAGCTTGGCCCTAGCGAGGCTGCGATCGGTTTACAATGAGCAGTTCTTC
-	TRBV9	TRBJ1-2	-	CASSASGAYGYTF	TGTGCCAGCAGCGCAAGTGGAGCCTATGGCTACACCTTC
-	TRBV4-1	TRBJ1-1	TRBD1	CASSQHTGGNTEAFF	TGCGCCAGCAGCCAACACACAGGGGGAAACACTGAAGCTTTCTTT
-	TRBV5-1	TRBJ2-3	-	CASSGQSTDTQYF	TGCGCCAGCTCAGGACAGAGCACAGATACGCAGTATTTT
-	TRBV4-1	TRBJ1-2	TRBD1	CASSQVVQGVGYGYTF	TGCGCCAGCAGCCAAGTAGTACAGGGGGTTGGCTATGGCTACACCTTC
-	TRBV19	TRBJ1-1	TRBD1	CASSMTGGARTEAFF	TGTGCCAGTAGTATGACAGGGGGCGCGAGGACTGAAGCTTTCTTT
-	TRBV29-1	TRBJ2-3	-	CSVEDRGMPITDTQYF	TGCAGCGTTGAAGATCGGGGGATGCCCATCACAGATACGCAGTATTTT
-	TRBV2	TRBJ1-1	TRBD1	CASSLLTGRLNTEAFF	TGTGCCAGCAGTCTACTGACAGGGCGCTTGAACACTGAAGCTTTCTTT
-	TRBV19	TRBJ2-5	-	CASSPRESVGETQYF	TGTGCCAGTAGTCCCCGGGAGAGCGTAGGAGAGACCCAGTACTTC
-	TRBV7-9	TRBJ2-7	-	CASSLRESSGEQYF	TGTGCCAGCAGCTTAAGGGAGAGCTCGGGGGAGCAGTACTTC
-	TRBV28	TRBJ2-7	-	CASSLGGSFEQYF	TGTGCCAGCAGTTTAGGGGGGAGCTTCGAGCAGTACTTC
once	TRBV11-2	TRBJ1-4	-	CASRRPGQREKLFF	TGTGCCAGCAGGAGACCGGGACAAAGGGAAAAACTGTTTTTT
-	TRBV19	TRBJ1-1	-	CASSISRDTEAFF	TGTGCCAGTAGTATATCCAGGGACACTGAAGCTTTCTTT
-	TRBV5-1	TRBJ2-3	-	CASSQNQGTDTQYF	TGCGCCAGCAGCCAAAATCAGGGCACAGATACGCAGTATTTT
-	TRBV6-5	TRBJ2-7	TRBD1	CASRAGQAAREQYF	TGTGCCAGCAGGGCCGGACAGGCGGCGCGGGAGCAGTACTTC
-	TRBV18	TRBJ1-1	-	CASSPRPPGAFF	TGTGCCAGCTCACCAAGACCCCCCGGGGCTTTCTTT
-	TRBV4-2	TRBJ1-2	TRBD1	CASSHRRDRQPNYGYTF	TGTGCCAGCAGCCACCGCCGGGACAGGCAACCTAACTATGGCTACACCTTC
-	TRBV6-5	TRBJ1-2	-	CASRWAPGDGYTF	TGTGCCAGCCGGTGGGCTCCAGGGGATGGCTACACCTTC
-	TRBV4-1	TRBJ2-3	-	CASRSLVTDTQYF	TGCGCCAGCAGATCCCTCGTCACAGATACGCAGTATTTT
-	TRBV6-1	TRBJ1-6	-	CASSELLFVALHF	TGTGCCAGCAGTGAATTGCTATTTGTGGCCCTCCACTTT
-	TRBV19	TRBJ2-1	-	CASRTWENNEQFF	TGTGCCAGTAGGACTTGGGAGAACAATGAGCAGTTCTTC
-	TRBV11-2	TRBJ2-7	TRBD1	CASSPAGGPTYEQYF	TGTGCCAGCAGCCCAGCAGGGGGCCCTACCTACGAGCAGTACTTC
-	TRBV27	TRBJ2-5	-	CASSLSLRETQYF	TGTGCCAGCAGTTTATCCCTCCGAGAGACCCAGTACTTC
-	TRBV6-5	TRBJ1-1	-	CATTGNTEAFF	TGTGCCACAACAGGGAACACTGAAGCTTTCTTT
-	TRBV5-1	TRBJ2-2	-	CASSPMSTGELFF	TGCGCCAGCAGTCCCATGAGCACCGGGGAGCTGTTTTTT
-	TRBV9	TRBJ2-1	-	CASSVGYSSYNEQFF	TGTGCCAGCAGCGTCGGCTACAGCTCCTACAATGAGCAGTTCTTC
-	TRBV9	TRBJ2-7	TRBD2	CASSVGASGGSSYEQYF	TGTGCCAGCAGCGTAGGAGCTAGCGGGGGGAGCTCCTACGAGCAGTACTTC
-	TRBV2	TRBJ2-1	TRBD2	CASGLTSGVGSEQFF	TGTGCCAGCGGCCTGACTAGCGGGGTTGGGAGTGAGCAGTTCTTC
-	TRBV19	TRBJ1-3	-	CASIDEERNTIYF	TGTGCCAGTATCGACGAAGAGAGGAACACCATATATTTT
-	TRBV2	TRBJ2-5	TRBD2	CATGTTPWETQYF	TGTGCCACCGGGACTACCCCCTGGGAGACCCAGTACTTC
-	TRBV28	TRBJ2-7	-	CASGQYYEQYF	TGTGCCAGCGGACAGTACTACGAGCAGTACTTC
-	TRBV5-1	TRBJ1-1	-	CASSSLGGGTEAFF	TGCGCCAGCAGCTCCCTCGGGGGGGGAACTGAAGCTTTCTTT
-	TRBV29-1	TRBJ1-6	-	CSVGQARGSPLHF	TGCAGCGTTGGGCAGGCTCGTGGTTCACCCCTCCACTTT
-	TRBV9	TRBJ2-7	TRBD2	CASSPAGGALYEQYF	TGTGCCAGCAGCCCCGCCGGGGGGGCCCTTTACGAGCAGTACTTC
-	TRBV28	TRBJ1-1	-	CASRPLENTEAFF	TGTGCCAGCAGGCCACTTGAGAACACTGAAGCTTTCTTT
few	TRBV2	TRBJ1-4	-	CASRGGVEKLFF	TGTGCCAGCAGAGGCGGTGTTGAAAAACTGTTTTTT
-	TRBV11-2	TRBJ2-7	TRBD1	CASVGGQVAYEQYF	TGTGCCAGCGTCGGGGGACAGGTCGCCTACGAGCAGTACTTC
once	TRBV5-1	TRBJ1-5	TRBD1	CASSCSRPGGGGQPQHF	TGCGCCAGCAGCTGTTCGAGGCCAGGGGGCGGAGGTCAGCCCCAGCATTTT
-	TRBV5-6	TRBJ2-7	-	CASSLGGHEQYF	TGTGCCAGCAGCTTGGGGGGCCACGAGCAGTACTTC
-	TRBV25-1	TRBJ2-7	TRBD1	CASSEAGTGSHEQYF	TGTGCCAGCAGTGAGGCCGGGACAGGGAGTCACGAGCAGTACTTC
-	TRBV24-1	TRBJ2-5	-	CATSDLPRLQETQYF	TGTGCCACCAGTGATTTGCCCAGGCTCCAAGAGACCCAGTACTTC
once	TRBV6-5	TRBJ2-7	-	CASSYSDSAEQYF	TGTGCCAGCAGTTACTCCGACTCGGCCGAGCAGTACTTC
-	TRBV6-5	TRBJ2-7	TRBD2	CASRPIGGASYEQYF	TGTGCCAGCAGACCTATCGGGGGGGCCTCCTACGAGCAGTACTTC
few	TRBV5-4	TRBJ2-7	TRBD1	CASGRDRVHREQYF	TGTGCCAGCGGCCGGGACAGGGTACATAGGGAGCAGTACTTC
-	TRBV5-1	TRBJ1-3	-	CASRSPGDRGTIYF	TGCGCCAGCAGGTCTCCAGGGGACCGAGGCACCATATATTTT
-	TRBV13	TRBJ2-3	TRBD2	CASSYRGEATADTQYF	TGTGCCAGCAGCTACCGGGGGGAAGCGACGGCAGATACGCAGTATTTT
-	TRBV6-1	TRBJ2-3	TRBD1	CASSDGTALDTQYF	TGTGCCAGCAGTGATGGGACAGCCTTAGATACGCAGTATTTT
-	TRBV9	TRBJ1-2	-	CASSVGQGYGYTF	TGTGCCAGCAGCGTAGGGCAGGGCTATGGCTACACCTTC
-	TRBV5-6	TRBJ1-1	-	CASSLLRGGTEAFF	TGTGCCAGCAGCCTCCTGAGGGGGGGCACTGAAGCTTTCTTT